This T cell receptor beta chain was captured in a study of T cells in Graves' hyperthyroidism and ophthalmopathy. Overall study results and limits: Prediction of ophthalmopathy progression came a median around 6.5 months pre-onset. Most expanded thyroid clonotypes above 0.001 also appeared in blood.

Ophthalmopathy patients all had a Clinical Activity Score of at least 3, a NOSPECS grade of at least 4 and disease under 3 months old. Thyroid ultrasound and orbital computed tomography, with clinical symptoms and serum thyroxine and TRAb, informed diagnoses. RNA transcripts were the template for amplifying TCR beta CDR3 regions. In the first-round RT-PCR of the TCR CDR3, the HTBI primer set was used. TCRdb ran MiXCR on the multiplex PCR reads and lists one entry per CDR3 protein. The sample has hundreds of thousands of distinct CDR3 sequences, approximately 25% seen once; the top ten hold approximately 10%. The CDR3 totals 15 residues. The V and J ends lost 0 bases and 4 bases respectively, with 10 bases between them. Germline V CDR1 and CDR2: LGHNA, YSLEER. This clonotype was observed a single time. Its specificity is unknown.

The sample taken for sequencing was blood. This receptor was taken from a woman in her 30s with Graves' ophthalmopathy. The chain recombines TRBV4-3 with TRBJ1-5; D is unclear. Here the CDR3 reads CASSQDSRANQPQHF. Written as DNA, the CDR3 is TGCGCCAGCAGCCAAGATTCCCGGGCAAATCAGCCCCAGCATTTT.